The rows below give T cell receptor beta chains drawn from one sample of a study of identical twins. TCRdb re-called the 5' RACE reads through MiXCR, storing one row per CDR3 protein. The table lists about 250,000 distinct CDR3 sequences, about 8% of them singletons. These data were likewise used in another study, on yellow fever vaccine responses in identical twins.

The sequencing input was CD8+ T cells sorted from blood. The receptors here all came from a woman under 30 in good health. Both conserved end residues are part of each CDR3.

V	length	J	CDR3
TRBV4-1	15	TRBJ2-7	CASSQESGTPGEQYF
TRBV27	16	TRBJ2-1	CASSSETSGFYNEQFF
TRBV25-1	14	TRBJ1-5	CASSERGANQPQHF
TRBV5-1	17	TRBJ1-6	CASSLRDSSSYNSPLHF
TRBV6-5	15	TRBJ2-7	CASSYSIGGDDEQYF
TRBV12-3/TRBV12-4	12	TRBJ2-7	CASSPTEDEQYF
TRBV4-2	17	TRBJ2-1	CASSQPVEFPSYNEQFF
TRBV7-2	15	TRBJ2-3	CASSLVVGLADTQYF
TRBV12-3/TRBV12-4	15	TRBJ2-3	CASSGDRYSTDTQYF
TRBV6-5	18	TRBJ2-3	CASSYSYPSFISTDTQYF
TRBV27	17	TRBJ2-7	CASRGLAGTGPSYEQYF
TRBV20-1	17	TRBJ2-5	CSARSGLAGGPGETQYF
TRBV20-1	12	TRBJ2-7	CSARASFYEQYF
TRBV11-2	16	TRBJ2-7	CASSQIRGSVPYEQYF
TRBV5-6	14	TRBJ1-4	CASSLGQPNEKLFF